One T cell receptor (beta chain) is described in this entry. This specimen comes from a study of blood T cell repertoires in COVID-19. Study-level background: Acute and convalescent COVID-19 specimens originated in the United States, Italy and Spain. From T cells, B-cell-depleted T cells, or PBMCs came the material, which was cDNA or gDNA.

Assay used: immunoSEQ multiplex PCR; TCRdb lists only in-frame clones, some missing. The sample lists about 380,000 clones, 90% occurring once. The sequencing sample was made of peripheral blood. This TCR was sampled from a man in his late teens or twenties with active or convalescent COVID-19.

This CDR3 is CASSLRGSGNTIYF. Written as DNA, the CDR3 is TGTGCCAGCAGCTTAAGGGGCTCTGGAAACACCATATATTTT. The rearrangement links TRBV7-8 to TRBJ1-3; a weak D match, TRBD1 (5 bases). Germline V lookup: CDR1 SGHVS, CDR2 FQNEAQ. Trimming shortened V by 2 bases and J by 0 bases, and 5 bases separated the two germline ends. This CDR3 is built from 14 residues.